The rows below give T cell receptor beta chains drawn from one sample of a study of human T cells and chemical hapten exposure. TCRdb called the RACE reads again in MiXCR, with one record for every CDR3 protein. There are tens of thousands of distinct CDR3 sequences in the sample; about a tenth occur only once, and 6.8% lies in the top ten. The sample was whole blood, taken in connection with sensitization to the hapten diphenylcyclopropenone (DPC). The receptors come from a woman between 45 and 65 years old with alopecia areata. Some clones in this sample may be carry-over from other donors' samples. CDR3s include the opening cysteine and the closing phenylalanine or tryptophan. A D gene is named only where the DNA matches it firmly. Clone size is given for some rows only: seen once, a few or many times, or a class if the clone is expanded.

v_call,d_call,clone_size,j_call,cdr3_nt,cdr3_aa
TRBV7-6,.,many,TRBJ1-6,TGTGCCAGCAGCTTAGGGACCGCGGGAGCCCTAGACAATTCACCCCTCCACTTT,CASSLGTAGALDNSPLHF
TRBV3-1,.,many,TRBJ2-1,TGTGCCAGCAGCCAAGATCTGGCAGGGTGGTACAATGAGCAGTTCTTC,CASSQDLAGWYNEQFF
TRBV27,TRBD1,.,TRBJ1-4,TGTGCCAGCAGTCCGGGACAGGGGATTCCTGAAAAACTGTTTTTT,CASSPGQGIPEKLFF
TRBV5-1,.,.,TRBJ1-1,TGCGCCAGCAGCTTTAAATCGGGGGACACTGAAGCTTTCTTT,CASSFKSGDTEAFF
TRBV11-1,TRBD2,few,TRBJ2-7,TGTGCCAGCAGCTCCCTAGCGGGCCCCTACGAGCAGTACTTC,CASSSLAGPYEQYF
TRBV29-1,.,.,TRBJ2-1,TGCAGCGTTGGGCAGGGGTCTTTCAATGAGCAGTTCTTC,CSVGQGSFNEQFF
TRBV3-1,.,many,TRBJ1-2,TGTGCCAGCAGCCAAGCGGAGATTCATTACACCTTC,CASSQAEIHYTF
TRBV30,.,few,TRBJ2-1,TGTGCCTGGAGTGGAACTCCTCCTTTGGGTTACAATGAGCAGTTCTTC,CAWSGTPPLGYNEQFF
TRBV19,.,many,TRBJ1-5,TGTGCCAGTAGTATTGATGTGCATCAGCCCCAGCATTTT,CASSIDVHQPQHF
TRBV5-1,.,once,TRBJ1-1,TGCGCCAGCAGCTTGGTTCTCGACACTGAAGCTTTCTTT,CASSLVLDTEAFF
TRBV7-9,TRBD1,many,TRBJ1-1,TGTGCCAGCAGCTTAGATCACAGGGGGACTGAAGCTTTCTTT,CASSLDHRGTEAFF
TRBV4-2,.,few,TRBJ2-3,TGTGCCAGCAGCCAAGGGGCCCAGTTTTTAGCGGGCACAGATACGCAGTATTTT,CASSQGAQFLAGTDTQYF
TRBV29-1,.,.,TRBJ1-5,TGCAGCGTCGGAGGGCAGCCCCAGCATTTT,CSVGGQPQHF
TRBV18,TRBD1,few,TRBJ1-2,TGTGCCAGCTCACCAGGGACAGGGGAAGATGGCTACACCTTC,CASSPGTGEDGYTF
TRBV5-4,.,.,TRBJ2-3,TGTGCCAGCAGACTTCAGACTAGCACAGATACGCAGTATTTT,CASRLQTSTDTQYF
TRBV3-1,TRBD2,.,TRBJ2-5,TGTGCCAGCAGCCCCCGACTAGCGGGAGCAGAGACCCAGTACTTC,CASSPRLAGAETQYF
TRBV3-1,.,many,TRBJ2-6,TGTGCCAGCAGCCAAGACAGCTCTGGGGCCAACGTCCTGACTTTC,CASSQDSSGANVLTF
TRBV6-1,.,.,TRBJ2-3,TGTGCCAGCAGTGAGGGCCCAGGGGGGCTCACAGATACGCAGTATTTT,CASSEGPGGLTDTQYF
TRBV2,.,many,TRBJ1-5,TGTGCCAGCAGTGAAGGTTTATCGAGGGGGCAGCCCCAGCATTTT,CASSEGLSRGQPQHF
TRBV10-1,.,many,TRBJ1-1,TGCGCCAGCAGTGAAACCAGGGCCACTGAAGCTTTCTTT,CASSETRATEAFF
TRBV6-2/TRBV6-3,.,many,TRBJ2-1,TGTGCCACCTATCGTGGTGAGCAGTTCTTC,CATYRGEQFF
TRBV24-1,.,many,TRBJ1-5,TGTGCCTCCTCCCAGGGGCGCAATCAGCCCCAGCATTTT,CASSQGRNQPQHF
TRBV11-2,.,many,TRBJ2-7,TGTGCCAGCAAGGGTCGGTCCTACGAGCAGTACTTC,CASKGRSYEQYF
TRBV7-8,.,many,TRBJ2-6,TGTGCCAGCAGCTTATCGGTGCAGGGAGCTGGGGCCAACGTCCTGACTTTC,CASSLSVQGAGANVLTF
TRBV5-1,.,few,TRBJ1-2,TGCGCCAGCAGCTACAGCTCCTATGGCTACACCTTC,CASSYSSYGYTF
TRBV2,TRBD2,.,TRBJ2-2,TGTGCCAGCACAGTCAGCGTCGGGACTATCAACACCGGGGAGCTGTTTTTT,CASTVSVGTINTGELFF
TRBV29-1,TRBD1,many,TRBJ2-1,TGCAGCGTTTGGGACAGGAGCCATGAGCAGTTCTTC,CSVWDRSHEQFF
TRBV11-2,.,.,TRBJ1-1,TGTGCCAGCGGTCGGACAGAGAACACTGAAGCTTTCTTT,CASGRTENTEAFF
TRBV5-1,.,many,TRBJ2-1,TGCGCCAGCAGCTTAGCTCGTATATCCTACAATGAGCAGTTCTTC,CASSLARISYNEQFF
TRBV28,TRBD2,many,TRBJ2-3,TGTGCCAGCAGTTTGCCACTAGCGAAAACAGATACGCAGTATTTT,CASSLPLAKTDTQYF
TRBV12-3/TRBV12-4,.,.,TRBJ2-5,TGTGCCAGCAGTTTCCCCGGGAGCCTTGAGACCCAGTACTTC,CASSFPGSLETQYF